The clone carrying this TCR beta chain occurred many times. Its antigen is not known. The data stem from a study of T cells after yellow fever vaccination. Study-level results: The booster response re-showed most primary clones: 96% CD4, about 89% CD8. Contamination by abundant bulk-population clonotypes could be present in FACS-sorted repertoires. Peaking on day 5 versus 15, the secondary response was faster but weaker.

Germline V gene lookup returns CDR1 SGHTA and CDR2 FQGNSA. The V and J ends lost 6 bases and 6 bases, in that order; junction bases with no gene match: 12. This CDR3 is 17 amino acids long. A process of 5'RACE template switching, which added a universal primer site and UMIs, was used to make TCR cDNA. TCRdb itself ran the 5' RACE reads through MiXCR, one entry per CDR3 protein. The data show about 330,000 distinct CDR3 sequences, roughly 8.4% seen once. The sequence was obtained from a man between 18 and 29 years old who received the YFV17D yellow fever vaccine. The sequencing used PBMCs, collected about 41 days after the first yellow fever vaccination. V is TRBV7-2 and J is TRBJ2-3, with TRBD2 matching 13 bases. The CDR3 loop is CASSRRTSGGPGDTQYF. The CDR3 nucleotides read TGTGCCAGCAGTCGACGGACTAGCGGGGGTCCGGGGGATACGCAGTATTTT. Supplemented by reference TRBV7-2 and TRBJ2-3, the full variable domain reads GAGVSQSPSNKVTEKGKDVELRCDPISGHTALYWYRQSLGQGLEFLIYFQGNSAPDKSGLPSDRFSAERTGGSVSTLTIQRTQQEDSAVYLCASSRRTSGGPGDTQYFGPGTRLTVL.